This entry describes one T cell receptor (beta chain). The antigen remains undetermined. This CDR3 contains 13 residues. Germline CDR1 and CDR2: SNHLY and FYNNEI. V was clipped by 6 bases and J by 6 bases; unmatched bases: 7. The sample is drawn from a study of cytomegalovirus exposure and HLA in healthy donors. PCR involved 60 Vbeta and 13 Jbeta primers. Sequenced by immunoSEQ multiplex PCR; TCRdb stores in-frame clones only, minus some. Among 160,000 or so clones listed, roughly 80% were seen once. Study observations and caveats: In an earlier analysis, productive rearrangement rates for most beta V segments clustered near 87% or 30%.

The clonotype comes from a woman in her forties or fifties in good health and CMV-seronegative. V and J are TRBV2 and TRBJ1-2, with 7 bases identical to TRBD1. Material: PBMCs. The CDR3 is CASRLQGIDGYTF. The CDR3 DNA follows: TGTGCCAGCAGGCTACAGGGGATTGATGGCTACACCTTC.